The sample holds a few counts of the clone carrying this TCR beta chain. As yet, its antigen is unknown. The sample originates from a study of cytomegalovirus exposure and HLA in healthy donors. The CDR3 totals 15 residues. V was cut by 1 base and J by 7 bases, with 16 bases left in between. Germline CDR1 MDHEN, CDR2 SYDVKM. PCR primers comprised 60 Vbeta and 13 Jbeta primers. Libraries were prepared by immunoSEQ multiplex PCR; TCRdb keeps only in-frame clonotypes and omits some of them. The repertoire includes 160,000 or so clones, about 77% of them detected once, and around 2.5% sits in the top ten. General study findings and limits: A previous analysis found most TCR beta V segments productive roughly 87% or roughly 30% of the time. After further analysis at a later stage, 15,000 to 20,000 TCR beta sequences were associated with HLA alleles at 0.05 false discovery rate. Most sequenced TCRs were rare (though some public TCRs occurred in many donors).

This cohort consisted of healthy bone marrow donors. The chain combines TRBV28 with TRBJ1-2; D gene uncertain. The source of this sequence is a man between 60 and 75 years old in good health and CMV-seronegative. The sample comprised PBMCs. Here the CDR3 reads CASSLSAGLLSGYTF. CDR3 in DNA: TGTGCCAGCAGTTTATCGGCAGGACTGCTCTCTGGCTACACCTTC.